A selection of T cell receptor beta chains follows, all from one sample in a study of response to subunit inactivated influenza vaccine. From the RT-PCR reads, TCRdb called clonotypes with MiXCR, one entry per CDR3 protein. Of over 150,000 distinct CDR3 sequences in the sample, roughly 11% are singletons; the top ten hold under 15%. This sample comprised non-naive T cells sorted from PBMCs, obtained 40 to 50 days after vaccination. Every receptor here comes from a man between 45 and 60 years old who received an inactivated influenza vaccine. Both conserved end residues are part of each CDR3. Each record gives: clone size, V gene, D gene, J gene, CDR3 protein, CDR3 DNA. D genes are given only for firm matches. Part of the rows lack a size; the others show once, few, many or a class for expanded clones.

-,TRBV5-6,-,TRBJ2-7,CAMGPGDLSSYEQYF,TGTGCCATGGGCCCCGGGGACCTCAGCTCCTACGAGCAGTACTTC
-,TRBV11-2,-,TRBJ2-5,CASSLWAAAQETQYF,TGTGCCAGCAGCTTATGGGCAGCGGCTCAAGAGACCCAGTACTTC
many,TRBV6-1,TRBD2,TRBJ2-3,CASSDAGMGGRNTQYF,TGTGCCAGCAGTGACGCAGGGATGGGCGGGAGAAATACGCAGTATTTT
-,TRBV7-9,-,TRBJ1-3,CASSSDQFSAGNTIYF,TGTGCCAGCAGCTCAGACCAGTTTTCTGCCGGAAACACCATATATTTT
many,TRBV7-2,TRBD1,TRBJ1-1,CASSRPGQGDYNF,TGTGCCAGCAGCCGTCCGGGACAGGGGGATTATAATTTT
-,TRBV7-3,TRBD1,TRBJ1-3,CASSLDRGGNTIYF,TGTGCCAGCAGCTTGGACAGGGGTGGAAACACCATATATTTT
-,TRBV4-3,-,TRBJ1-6,CASNQEGGRSPLHF,TGCGCCAGCAACCAAGAGGGCGGGCGGTCACCCCTCCACTTT
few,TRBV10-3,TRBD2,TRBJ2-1,CAISLGIAGQYNEQFF,TGTGCCATCAGTCTTGGGATAGCGGGGCAATACAATGAGCAGTTCTTC
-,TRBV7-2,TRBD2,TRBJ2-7,CASSLNGLAAYEQYF,TGTGCCAGCAGCTTAAATGGGCTAGCGGCCTACGAGCAGTACTTC
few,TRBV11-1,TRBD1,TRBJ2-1,CASSYAGTGGSYEQFF,TGTGCCAGCAGCTACGCCGGGACAGGTGGTAGCTATGAGCAGTTCTTC
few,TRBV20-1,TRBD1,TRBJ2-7,CSAPGQGVYEQYF,TGCAGTGCCCCGGGACAGGGGGTTTACGAGCAGTACTTC
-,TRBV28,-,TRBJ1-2,CASSLRARAYGYTF,TGTGCCAGCAGTTTACGGGCCAGGGCCTATGGCTACACCTTC
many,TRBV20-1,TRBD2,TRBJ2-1,CSASPGTSGRGLYGEQFF,TGCAGTGCTAGCCCAGGGACTAGCGGGAGAGGGTTGTACGGTGAGCAGTTCTTC
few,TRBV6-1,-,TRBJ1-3,CASRSTYSGNTIYF,TGTGCCAGCAGGTCTACATACTCTGGAAACACCATATATTTT
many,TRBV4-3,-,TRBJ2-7,CASSQDVFGETYEQYF,TGCGCCAGCAGCCAAGATGTTTTCGGGGAAACCTACGAGCAGTACTTC
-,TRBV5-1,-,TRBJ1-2,CASSLEAGADYGYTF,TGCGCCAGCAGCTTGGAAGCAGGGGCGGACTATGGCTACACCTTC
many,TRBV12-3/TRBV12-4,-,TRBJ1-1,CASRPPGRRTEAFF,TGTGCCAGCAGGCCGCCGGGACGTAGGACTGAAGCTTTCTTT
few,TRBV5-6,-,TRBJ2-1,CASSLLGEGGSYNEQFF,TGTGCCAGCAGCTTGCTCGGAGAGGGGGGCTCCTACAATGAGCAGTTCTTC
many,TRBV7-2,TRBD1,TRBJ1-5,CASSWGQGMSNQPQHF,TGTGCCAGCAGCTGGGGACAGGGAATGAGCAATCAGCCCCAGCATTTT
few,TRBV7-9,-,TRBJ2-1,CASSLAGRGHEQFF,TGTGCCAGCAGCCTCGCCGGCAGGGGCCATGAGCAGTTCTTC
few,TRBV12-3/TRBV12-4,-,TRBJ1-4,CASSLWRGGTQEKLFF,TGTGCCAGCTCCCTCTGGCGGGGGGGCACACAGGAAAAACTGTTTTTT
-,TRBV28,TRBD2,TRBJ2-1,CASRSSGGSYNEQFF,TGTGCCAGCAGGAGTAGCGGGGGCTCCTACAATGAGCAGTTCTTC
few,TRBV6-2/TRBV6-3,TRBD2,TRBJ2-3,CASITGLAGATDTQYF,TGTGCCAGCATCACCGGACTAGCGGGAGCGACAGATACGCAGTATTTT
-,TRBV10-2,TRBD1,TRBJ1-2,CASSGGQARYGYTF,TGCGCCAGCAGTGGGGGACAGGCGCGCTATGGCTACACCTTC
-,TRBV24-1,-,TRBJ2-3,CATSDLRTVSDTQYF,TGTGCCACCAGTGACCTTCGGACAGTGTCAGATACGCAGTATTTT
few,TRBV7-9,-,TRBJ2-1,CASNKDSYYNEQFF,TGTGCCAGCAACAAGGACAGCTACTACAATGAGCAGTTCTTC
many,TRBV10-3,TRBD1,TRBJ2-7,CAISESLTGSEQYF,TGTGCCATCAGTGAGTCTCTGACAGGGAGCGAGCAGTACTTC
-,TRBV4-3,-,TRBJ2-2,CASSQNLNRATGELFF,TGCGCCAGCAGCCAGAACTTGAATAGGGCGACCGGGGAGCTGTTTTTT
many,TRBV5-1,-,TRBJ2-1,CASSLGQSSYNEQFF,TGCGCCAGCAGCTTGGGACAGTCGTCCTACAATGAGCAGTTCTTC
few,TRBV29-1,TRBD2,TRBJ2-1,CSVEDPRLAGAYNEQFF,TGCAGCGTTGAAGACCCCCGACTAGCGGGAGCCTACAATGAGCAGTTCTTC
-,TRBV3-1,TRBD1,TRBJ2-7,CAGSQRRGGGEQYF,TGTGCCGGCAGCCAACGGCGAGGGGGCGGGGAGCAGTACTTC
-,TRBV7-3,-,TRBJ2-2,CASSPAPAGELFF,TGTGCCAGCAGCCCCGCGCCAGCCGGGGAGCTGTTTTTT
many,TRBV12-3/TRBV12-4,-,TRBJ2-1,CASSLPGFYNEQFF,TGTGCCAGCAGTTTACCGGGTTTCTACAATGAGCAGTTCTTC
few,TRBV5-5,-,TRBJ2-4,CASSLGAPENIQYF,TGTGCCAGCAGCTTGGGGGCACCAGAAAACATTCAGTACTTC
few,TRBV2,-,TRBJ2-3,CASNRGTDTQYF,TGTGCCAGCAACCGGGGGACAGATACGCAGTATTTT
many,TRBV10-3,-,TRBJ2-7,CAISSRGSSNEQYF,TGTGCCATCAGTTCACGGGGGTCAAGCAACGAGCAGTACTTC
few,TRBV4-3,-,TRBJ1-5,CASSQAKFGPQHF,TGCGCCAGCAGCCAAGCGAAATTTGGACCCCAGCATTTT
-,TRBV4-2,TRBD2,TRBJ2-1,CASSPSGGVNNEQFF,TGTGCCAGCAGCCCCAGCGGGGGGGTCAACAATGAGCAGTTCTTC
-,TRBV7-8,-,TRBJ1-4,CASSIDRNEKLFF,TGTGCCAGCAGCATCGACAGAAATGAAAAACTGTTTTTT
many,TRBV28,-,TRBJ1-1,CASWSNTEAFF,TGTGCCAGCTGGTCGAACACTGAAGCTTTCTTT
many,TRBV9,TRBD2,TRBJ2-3,CASSVGSLAGDTQYF,TGTGCCAGCAGCGTAGGCTCACTAGCGGGAGATACGCAGTATTTT
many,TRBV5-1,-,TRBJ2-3,CASSPGTDTDTQYF,TGCGCCAGCAGCCCCGGGACCGACACAGATACGCAGTATTTT
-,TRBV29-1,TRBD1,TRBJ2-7,CSVDGTGPYEQYF,TGCAGCGTTGACGGGACAGGTCCATACGAGCAGTACTTC
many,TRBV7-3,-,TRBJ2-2,CASSLSTGELFF,TGTGCCAGCAGCTTATCCACCGGGGAGCTGTTTTTT
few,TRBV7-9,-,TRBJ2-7,CASSLAGGEQYF,TGTGCCAGCAGCTTAGCAGGGGGCGAGCAGTACTTC
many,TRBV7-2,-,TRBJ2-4,CASSLGDSKNIQYF,TGTGCCAGCAGCTTAGGCGACAGCAAAAACATTCAGTACTTC
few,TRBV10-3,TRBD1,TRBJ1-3,CAISDAPQGMRNTIYF,TGTGCCATCAGTGATGCCCCACAGGGGATGAGAAACACCATATATTTT
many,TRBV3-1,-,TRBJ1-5,CASSQSGHINQPQHF,TGTGCCAGCAGCCAATCGGGACATATAAACCAGCCCCAGCATTTT
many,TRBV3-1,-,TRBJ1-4,CASSPGWRTRDEKLFF,TGTGCCAGCAGCCCCGGCTGGAGGACGAGGGATGAAAAACTGTTTTTT
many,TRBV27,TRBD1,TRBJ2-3,CASSLRGQSTDTQYF,TGTGCCAGCAGTCTCAGGGGGCAAAGCACAGATACGCAGTATTTT
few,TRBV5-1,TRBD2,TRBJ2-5,CASSLARLAGKRETQYF,TGCGCCAGCAGCTTGGCCCGACTAGCGGGGAAGAGGGAGACCCAGTACTTC
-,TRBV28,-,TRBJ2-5,CASNRRGETQYF,TGTGCCAGCAACCGACGAGGGGAGACCCAGTACTTC
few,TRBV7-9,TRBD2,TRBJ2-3,CASSLGLADTDTQYF,TGTGCCAGCAGCCTGGGACTAGCGGACACAGATACGCAGTATTTT